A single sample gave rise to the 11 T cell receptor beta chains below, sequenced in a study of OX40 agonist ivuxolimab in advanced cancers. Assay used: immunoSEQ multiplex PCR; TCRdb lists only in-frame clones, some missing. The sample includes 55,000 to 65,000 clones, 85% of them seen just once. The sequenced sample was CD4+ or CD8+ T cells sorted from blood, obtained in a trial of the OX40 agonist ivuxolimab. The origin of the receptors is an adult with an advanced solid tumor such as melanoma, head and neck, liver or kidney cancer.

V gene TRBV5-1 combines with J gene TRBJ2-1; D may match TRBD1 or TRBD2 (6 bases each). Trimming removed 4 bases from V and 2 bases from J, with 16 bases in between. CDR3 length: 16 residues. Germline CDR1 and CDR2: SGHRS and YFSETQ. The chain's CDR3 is CASSGGGAGTYNEQFF. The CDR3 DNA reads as TGCGCCAGCAGCGGGGGCGGGGCGGGCACCTACAATGAGCAGTTCTTC.

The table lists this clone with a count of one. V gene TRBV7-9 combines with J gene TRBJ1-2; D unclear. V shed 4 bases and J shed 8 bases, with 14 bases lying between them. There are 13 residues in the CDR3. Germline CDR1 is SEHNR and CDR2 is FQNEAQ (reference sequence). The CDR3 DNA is TGTGCCAGCAGCTCGCAGGTTGAAGGAGGCTACACCTTC. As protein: CASSSQVEGGYTF.

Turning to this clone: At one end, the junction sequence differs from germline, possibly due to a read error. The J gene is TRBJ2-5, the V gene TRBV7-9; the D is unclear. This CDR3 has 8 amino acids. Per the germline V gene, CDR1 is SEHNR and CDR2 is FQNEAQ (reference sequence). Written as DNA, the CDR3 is TGTGCCAGCAGCCCTGAGGACTTC. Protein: CASSPEDF.

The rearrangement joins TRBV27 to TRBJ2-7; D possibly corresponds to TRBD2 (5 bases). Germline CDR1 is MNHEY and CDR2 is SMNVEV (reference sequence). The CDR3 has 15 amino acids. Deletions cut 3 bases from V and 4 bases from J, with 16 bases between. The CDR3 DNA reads TGTGCCAGCAGTTTCAACCCCCCGGACTTTTACGAGCAGTACTTC. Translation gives CASSFNPPDFYEQYF.

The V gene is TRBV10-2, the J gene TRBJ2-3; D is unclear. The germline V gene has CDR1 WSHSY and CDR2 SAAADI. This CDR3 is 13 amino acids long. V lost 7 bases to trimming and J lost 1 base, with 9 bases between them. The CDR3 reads CASTWPGTDTQYF. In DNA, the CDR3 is TGCGCCAGCACCTGGCCGGGCACAGATACGCAGTATTTT.

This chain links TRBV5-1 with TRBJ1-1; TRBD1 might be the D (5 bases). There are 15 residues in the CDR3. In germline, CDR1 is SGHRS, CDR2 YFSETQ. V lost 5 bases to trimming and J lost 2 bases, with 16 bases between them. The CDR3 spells CASSLRGPANTEAFF. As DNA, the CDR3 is TGCGCCAGCAGTCTCCGGGGCCCTGCTAACACTGAAGCTTTCTTT.

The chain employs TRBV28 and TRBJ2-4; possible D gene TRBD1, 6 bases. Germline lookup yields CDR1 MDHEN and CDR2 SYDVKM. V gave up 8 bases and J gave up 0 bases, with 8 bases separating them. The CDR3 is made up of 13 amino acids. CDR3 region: CASAGAAKNIQYF. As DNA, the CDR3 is TGTGCCAGCGCAGGGGCAGCCAAAAACATTCAGTACTTC.

The CDR3: CASSVGGTNEKLFF. For the CDR3, the DNA is TGTGCCAGCAGCGTCGGGGGAACTAATGAAAAACTGTTTTTT. The chain has TRBV9 and TRBJ1-4, with a possible D match to TRBD1 (5 bases). In germline, CDR1 is SGDLS, CDR2 YYNGEE. Between the trimmed V and J ends, which lost 2 bases and 1 base, there was a span of 6 bases. There are 14 residues in the CDR3.

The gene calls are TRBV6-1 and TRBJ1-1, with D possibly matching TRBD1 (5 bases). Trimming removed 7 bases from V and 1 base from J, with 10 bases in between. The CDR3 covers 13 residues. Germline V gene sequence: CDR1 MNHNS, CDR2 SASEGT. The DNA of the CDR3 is TGTGCCAGCACCCCTGACAGGAACACTGAAGCTTTCTTT. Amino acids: CASTPDRNTEAFF.

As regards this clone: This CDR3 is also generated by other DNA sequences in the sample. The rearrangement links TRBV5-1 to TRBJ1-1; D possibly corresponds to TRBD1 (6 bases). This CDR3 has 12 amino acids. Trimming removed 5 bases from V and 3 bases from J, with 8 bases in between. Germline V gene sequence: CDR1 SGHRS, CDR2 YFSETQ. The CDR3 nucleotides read TGCGCCAGCAGACAGGGAGACACTGAAGCTTTCTTT. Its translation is CASRQGDTEAFF.

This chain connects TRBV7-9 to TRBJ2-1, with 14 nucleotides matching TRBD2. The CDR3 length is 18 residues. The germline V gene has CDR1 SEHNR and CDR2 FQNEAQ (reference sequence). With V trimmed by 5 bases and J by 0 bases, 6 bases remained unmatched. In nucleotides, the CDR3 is TGTGCCAGCAGCGAAGGACTAGCGGGAGGCCGCTCCTACAATGAGCAGTTCTTC. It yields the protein CASSEGLAGGRSYNEQFF.